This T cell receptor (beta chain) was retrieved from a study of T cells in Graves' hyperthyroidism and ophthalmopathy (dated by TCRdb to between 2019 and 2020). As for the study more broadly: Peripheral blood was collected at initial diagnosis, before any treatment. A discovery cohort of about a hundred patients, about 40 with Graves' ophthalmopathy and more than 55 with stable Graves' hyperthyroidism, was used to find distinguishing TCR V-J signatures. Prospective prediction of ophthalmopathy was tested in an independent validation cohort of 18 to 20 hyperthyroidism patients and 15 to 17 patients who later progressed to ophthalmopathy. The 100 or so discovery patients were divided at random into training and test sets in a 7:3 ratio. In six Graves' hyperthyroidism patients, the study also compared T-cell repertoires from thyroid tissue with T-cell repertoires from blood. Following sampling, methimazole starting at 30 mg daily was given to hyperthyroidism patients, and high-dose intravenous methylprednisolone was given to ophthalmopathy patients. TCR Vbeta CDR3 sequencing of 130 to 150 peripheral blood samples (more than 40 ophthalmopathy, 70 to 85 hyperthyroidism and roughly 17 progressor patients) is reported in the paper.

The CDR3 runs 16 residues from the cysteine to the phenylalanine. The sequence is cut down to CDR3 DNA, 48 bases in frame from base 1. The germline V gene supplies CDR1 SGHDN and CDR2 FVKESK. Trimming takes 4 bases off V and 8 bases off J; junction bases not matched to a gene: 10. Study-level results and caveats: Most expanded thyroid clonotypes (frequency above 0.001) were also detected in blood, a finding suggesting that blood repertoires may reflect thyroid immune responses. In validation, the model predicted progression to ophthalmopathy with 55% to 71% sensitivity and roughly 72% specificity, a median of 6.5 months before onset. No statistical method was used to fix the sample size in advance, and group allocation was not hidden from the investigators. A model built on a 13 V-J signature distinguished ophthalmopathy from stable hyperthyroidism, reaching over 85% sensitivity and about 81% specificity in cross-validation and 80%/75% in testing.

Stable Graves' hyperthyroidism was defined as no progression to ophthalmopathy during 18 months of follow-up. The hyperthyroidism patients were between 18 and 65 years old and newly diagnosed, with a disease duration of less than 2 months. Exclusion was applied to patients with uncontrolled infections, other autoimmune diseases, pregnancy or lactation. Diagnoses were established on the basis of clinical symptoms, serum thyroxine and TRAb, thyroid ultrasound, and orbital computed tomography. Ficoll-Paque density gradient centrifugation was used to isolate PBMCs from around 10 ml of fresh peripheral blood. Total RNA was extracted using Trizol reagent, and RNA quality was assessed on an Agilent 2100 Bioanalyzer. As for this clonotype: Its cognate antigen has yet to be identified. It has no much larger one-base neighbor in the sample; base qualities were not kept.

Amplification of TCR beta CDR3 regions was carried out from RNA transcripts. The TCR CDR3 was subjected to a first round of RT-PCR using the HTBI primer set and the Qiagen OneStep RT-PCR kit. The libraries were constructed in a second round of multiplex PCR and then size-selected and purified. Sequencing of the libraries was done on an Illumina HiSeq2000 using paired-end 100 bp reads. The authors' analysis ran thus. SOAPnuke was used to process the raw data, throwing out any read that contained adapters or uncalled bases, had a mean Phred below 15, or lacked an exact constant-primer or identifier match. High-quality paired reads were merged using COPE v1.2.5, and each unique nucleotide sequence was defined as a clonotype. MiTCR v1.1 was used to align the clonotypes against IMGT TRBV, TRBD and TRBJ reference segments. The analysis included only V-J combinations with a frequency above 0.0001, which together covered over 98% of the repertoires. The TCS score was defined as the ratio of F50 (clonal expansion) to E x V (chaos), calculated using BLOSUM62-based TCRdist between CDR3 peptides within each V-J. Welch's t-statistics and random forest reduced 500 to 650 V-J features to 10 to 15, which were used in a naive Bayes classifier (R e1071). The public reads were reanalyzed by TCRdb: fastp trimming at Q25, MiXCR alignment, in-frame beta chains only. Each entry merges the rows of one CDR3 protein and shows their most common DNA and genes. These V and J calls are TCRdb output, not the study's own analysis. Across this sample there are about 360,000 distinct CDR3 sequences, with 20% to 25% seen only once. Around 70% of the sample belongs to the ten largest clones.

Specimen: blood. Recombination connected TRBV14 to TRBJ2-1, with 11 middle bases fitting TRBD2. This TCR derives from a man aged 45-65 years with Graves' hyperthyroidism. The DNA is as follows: TGTGCCAGCAGCCCCCGAATAGCGGGAGGGCCCCATGAGCAGTTCTTC. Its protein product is CASSPRIAGGPHEQFF.